This T cell receptor beta chain was identified in a study of cytomegalovirus exposure and HLA in healthy donors. Trimming cost V 3 bases and J 2 bases, with 11 bases left between them. Germline V gene data show CDR1 as MNHEY and CDR2 as SMNVEV (reference sequence). The CDR3 loop spans 14 amino acids. Produced via immunoSEQ multiplex PCR; TCRdb's table is partial and in-frame only. The sample yields about 140,000 clones, roughly 87% seen once. Study-wide results and caveats: As confirmed in vitro, a few CMV-associated chains were specific for CMV antigens. The authors enumerated over 150 TCR beta chains as linked to cytomegalovirus.

Regarding this clone: The antigen remains unidentified.

The sequence came from a man younger than 35 in good health and CMV-seropositive. The rearrangement links TRBV27 to TRBJ2-7; maybe TRBD2 (6 bases). Sequencing was done on a sample of PBMCs. The chain's CDR3 is CASSLAREAYEQYF. CDR3 sequence (DNA): TGTGCCAGCAGTTTGGCCAGGGAGGCCTACGAGCAGTACTTC.